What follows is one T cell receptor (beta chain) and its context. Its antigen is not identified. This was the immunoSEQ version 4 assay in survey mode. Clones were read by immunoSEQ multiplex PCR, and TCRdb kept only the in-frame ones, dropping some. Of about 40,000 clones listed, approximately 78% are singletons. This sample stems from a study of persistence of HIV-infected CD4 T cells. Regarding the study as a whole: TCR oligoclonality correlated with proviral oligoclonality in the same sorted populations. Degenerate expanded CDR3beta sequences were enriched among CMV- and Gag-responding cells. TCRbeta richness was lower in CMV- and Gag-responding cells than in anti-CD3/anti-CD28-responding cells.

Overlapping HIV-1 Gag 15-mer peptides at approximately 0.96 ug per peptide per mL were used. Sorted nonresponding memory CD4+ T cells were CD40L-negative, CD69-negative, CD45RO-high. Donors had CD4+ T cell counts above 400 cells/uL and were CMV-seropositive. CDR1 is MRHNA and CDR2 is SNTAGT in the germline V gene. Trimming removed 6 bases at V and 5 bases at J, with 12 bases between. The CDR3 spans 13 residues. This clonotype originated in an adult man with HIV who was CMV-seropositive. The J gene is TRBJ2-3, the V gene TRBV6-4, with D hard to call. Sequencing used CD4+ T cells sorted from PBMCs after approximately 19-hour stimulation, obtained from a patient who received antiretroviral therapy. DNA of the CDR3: TGTGCCAGCAGCAGAGACCTAGGAGATACGCAGTATTTT. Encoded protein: CASSRDLGDTQYF.